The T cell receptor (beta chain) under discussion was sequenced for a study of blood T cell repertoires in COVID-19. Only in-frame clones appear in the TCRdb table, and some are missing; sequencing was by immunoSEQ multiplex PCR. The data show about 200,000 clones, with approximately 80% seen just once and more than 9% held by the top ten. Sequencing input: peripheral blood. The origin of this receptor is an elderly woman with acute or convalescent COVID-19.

The CDR3 reads CASSYGRGVGYTF. CDR3 nucleotide sequence: TGTGCCAGCAGTTACGGTCGGGGGGTAGGCTACACCTTC. The rearrangement uses TRBV6-5 and TRBJ1-2, with D tentatively TRBD1 (5 bases). Germline V gene sequence: CDR1 MNHEY, CDR2 SVGAGI. The CDR3 length is 13 residues. The V and J ends lost 2 bases and 8 bases respectively, with 12 bases between them.